This T cell receptor (beta chain) was profiled in a study of Ad26.COV2.S vaccination and SARS-CoV-2 variants. Study-wide context: The donor belonged to the COV1001 Ad26.COV2.S trial arm. Recipients of Ad26.COV2.S got it intramuscularly, once or twice 56 days apart.

Treatment indicated: roughly 18 received Ad26.COV2.S at low or high dose, single or two shots; about 5 received placebo; per-sample allocation not given. The study sampled participants on day 63 after the first vaccine or placebo injection. Whoever gave the sample was an adult aged 18-55 years in Boston. Repertoires were generated with immunoSEQ multiplex PCR, while TCRdb's copy carries only in-frame clones and drops some. The sample contains about 500,000 clones, roughly 87% of which appear only once. Study-level points and caveats: Vaccine and placebo recipients had similar non-spike TCR breadth.

Regarding this clone: Antigen specificity is unknown.

CDR3 size: 14 residues. Germline V lookup: CDR1 SEHNR, CDR2 FQNEAQ (reference sequence). The V end was cut by 11 bases, the J end by 0 bases, with 15 bases between. The chain uses TRBV7-9 and TRBJ2-3; no definite D call. The clonotype was recovered from a person between 18 and 65 years old who received the Ad26.COV2.S COVID-19 vaccine or a placebo. Sequencing was performed on peripheral blood, taken in a trial of Ad26.COV2.S vaccine versus placebo. The DNA for the CDR3 is TGTGCCGGTCGGACCGGCCCTAGCACAGATACGCAGTATTTT. This gives the protein CAGRTGPSTDTQYF. The complete variable domain, with remaining parts taken from reference TRBV7-9 and TRBJ2-3, reads DTGVSQNPRHKITKRGQNVTFRCDPISEHNRLYWYRQTLGQGPEFLTYFQNEAQLEKSRLLSDRFSAERPKGSFSTLEIQRTEQGDSAMYLCAGRTGPSTDTQYFGPGTRLTVL.